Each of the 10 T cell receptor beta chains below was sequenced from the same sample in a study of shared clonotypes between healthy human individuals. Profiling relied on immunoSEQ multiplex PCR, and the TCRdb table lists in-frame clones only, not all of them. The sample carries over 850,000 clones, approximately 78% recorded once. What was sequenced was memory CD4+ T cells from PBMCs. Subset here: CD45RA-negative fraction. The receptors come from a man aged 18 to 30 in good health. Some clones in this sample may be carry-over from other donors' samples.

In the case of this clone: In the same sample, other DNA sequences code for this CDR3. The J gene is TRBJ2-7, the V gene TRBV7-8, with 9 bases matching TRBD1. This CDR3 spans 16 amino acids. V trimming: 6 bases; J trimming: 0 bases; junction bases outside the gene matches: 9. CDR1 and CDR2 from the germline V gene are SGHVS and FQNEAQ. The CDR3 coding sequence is TGTGCCAGCAGTACACCCAGACAGGGGGGCTCCTACGAGCAGTACTTC. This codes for CASSTPRQGGSYEQYF.

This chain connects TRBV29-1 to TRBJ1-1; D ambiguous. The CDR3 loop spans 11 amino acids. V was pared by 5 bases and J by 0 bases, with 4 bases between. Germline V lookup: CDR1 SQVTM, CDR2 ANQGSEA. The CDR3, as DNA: TGCAGCGTTTCGATGAACACTGAAGCTTTCTTT. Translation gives CSVSMNTEAFF.

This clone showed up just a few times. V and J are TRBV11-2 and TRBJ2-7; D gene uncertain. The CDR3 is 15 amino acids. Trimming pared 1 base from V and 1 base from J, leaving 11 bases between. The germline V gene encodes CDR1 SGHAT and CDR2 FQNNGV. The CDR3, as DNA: TGTGCCAGCAGCTTAGGTCCGACCCGTTCCTACGAGCAGTACTTC. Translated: CASSLGPTRSYEQYF.

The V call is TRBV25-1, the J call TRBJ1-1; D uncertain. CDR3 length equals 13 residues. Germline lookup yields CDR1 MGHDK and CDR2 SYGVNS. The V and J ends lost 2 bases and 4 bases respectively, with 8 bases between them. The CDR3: CASSEPSLTEAFF. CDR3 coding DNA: TGTGCCAGCAGTGAACCTAGCCTCACTGAAGCTTTCTTT.

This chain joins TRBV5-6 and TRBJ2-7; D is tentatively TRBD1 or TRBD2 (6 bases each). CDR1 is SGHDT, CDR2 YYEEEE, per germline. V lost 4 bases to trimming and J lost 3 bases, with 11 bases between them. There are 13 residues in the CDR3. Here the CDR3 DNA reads TGTGCCAGCAGCGCGGGACACCTCTACGAGCAGTACTTC. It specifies CASSAGHLYEQYF.

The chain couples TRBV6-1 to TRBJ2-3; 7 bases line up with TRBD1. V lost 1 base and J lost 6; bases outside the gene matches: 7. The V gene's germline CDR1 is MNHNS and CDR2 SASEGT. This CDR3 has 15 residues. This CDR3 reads CASSEERQGPDTQYF. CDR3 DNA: TGTGCCAGCAGTGAAGAAAGACAGGGTCCGGATACGCAGTATTTT.

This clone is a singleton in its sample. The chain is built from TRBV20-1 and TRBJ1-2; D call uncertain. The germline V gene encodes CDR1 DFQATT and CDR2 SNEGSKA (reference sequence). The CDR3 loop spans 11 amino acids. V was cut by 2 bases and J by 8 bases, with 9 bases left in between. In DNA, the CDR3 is TGCAGTGCTAGATTCGGGGAGGGCTACACCTTC. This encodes CSARFGEGYTF.

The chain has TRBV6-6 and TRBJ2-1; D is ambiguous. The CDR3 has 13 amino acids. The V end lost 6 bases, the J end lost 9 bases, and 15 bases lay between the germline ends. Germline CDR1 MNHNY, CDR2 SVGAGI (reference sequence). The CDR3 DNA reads TGTGCCAGCAGCCAAACCGACTTCCGTGAGCAGTTCTTC. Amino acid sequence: CASSQTDFREQFF.

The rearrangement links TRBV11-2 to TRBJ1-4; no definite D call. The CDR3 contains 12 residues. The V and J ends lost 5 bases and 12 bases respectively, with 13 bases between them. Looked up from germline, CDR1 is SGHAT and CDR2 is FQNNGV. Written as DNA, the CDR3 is TGTGCCAGCAGCCCCCAAGGCCAGGAACTGTTTTTT. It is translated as CASSPQGQELFF.

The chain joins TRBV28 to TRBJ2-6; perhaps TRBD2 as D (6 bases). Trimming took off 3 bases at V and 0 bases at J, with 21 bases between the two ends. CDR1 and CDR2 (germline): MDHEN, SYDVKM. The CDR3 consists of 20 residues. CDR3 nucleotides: TGTGCCAGCAGTTTTGGCCGGGGTAGGAGGGAGAGCTCTGGGGCCAACGTCCTGACTTTC. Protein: CASSFGRGRRESSGANVLTF.